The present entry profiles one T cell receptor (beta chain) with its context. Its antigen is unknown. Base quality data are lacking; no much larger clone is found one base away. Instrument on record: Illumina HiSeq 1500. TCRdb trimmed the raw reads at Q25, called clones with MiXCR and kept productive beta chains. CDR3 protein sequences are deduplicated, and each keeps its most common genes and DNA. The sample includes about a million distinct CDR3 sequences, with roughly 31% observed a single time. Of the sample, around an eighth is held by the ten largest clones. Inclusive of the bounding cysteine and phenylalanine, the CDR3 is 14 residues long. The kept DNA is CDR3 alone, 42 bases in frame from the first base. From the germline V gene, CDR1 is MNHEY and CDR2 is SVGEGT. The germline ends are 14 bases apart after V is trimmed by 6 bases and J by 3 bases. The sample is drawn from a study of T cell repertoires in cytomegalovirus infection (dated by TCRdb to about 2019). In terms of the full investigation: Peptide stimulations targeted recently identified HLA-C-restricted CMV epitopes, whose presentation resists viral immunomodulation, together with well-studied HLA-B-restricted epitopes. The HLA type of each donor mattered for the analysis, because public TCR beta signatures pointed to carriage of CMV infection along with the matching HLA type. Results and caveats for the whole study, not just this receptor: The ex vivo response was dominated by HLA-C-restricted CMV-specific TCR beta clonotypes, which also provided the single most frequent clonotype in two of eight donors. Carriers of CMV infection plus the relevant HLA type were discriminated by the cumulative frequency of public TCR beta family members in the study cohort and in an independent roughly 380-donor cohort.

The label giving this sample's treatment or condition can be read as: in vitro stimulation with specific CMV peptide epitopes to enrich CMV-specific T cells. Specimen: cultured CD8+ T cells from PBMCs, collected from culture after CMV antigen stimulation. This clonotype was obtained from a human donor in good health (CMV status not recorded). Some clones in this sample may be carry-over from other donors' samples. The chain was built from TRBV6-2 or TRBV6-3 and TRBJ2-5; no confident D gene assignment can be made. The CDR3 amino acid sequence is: CASRLRRLEETQYF. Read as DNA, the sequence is TGTGCCAGCAGACTCCGACGCTTAGAAGAGACCCAGTACTTC.